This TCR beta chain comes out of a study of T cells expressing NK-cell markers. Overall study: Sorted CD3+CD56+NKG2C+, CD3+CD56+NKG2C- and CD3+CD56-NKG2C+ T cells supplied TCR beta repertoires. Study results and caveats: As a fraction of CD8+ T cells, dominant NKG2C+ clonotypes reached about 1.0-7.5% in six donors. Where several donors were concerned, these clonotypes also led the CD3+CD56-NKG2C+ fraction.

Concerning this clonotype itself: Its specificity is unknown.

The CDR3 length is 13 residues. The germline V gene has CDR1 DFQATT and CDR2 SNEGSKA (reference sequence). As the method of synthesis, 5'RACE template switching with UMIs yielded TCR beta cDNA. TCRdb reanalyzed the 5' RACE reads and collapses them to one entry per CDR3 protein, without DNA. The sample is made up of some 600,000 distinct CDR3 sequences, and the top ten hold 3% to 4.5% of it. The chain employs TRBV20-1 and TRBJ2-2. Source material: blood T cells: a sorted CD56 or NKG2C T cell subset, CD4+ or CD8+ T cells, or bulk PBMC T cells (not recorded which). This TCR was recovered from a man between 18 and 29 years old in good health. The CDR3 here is CSARDGLTGELFF.